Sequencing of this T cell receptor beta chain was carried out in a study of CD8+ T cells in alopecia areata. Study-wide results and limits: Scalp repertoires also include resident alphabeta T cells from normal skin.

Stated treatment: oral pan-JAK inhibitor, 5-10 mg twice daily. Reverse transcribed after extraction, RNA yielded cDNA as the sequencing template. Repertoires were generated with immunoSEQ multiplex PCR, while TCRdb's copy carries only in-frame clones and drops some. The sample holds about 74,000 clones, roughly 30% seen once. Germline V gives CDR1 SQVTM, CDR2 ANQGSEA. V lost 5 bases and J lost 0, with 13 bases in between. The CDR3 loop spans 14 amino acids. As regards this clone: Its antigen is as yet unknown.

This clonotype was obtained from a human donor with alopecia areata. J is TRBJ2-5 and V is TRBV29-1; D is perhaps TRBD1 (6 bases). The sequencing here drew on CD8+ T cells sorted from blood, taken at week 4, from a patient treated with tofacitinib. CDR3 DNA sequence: TGCAGCGTTCCCAGACAGGCGTACCAAGAGACCCAGTACTTC. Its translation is CSVPRQAYQETQYF.